This T cell receptor (beta chain) was captured in a study of T cell repertoires in cytomegalovirus infection. Whole-study context: Indicated by public TCR beta signatures were CMV infection and matching HLA type.

TCRdb independently ran MiXCR on the reads; one entry per CDR3 protein. The sample holds approximately 730,000 distinct CDR3 sequences, roughly 28% seen once. Turning to this clonotype: Its specificity is not known.

Points from the study as a whole: Identification of carriers of CMV plus the relevant HLA was achieved through cumulative public TCR beta family frequency. Clonotype analysis showed dominance of the ex vivo response by HLA-C-restricted CMV-specific TCR beta clonotypes.

Trimming took 6 bases from V and 10 from J, leaving 15 bases between them. Germline assignment: CDR1 MNHNY and CDR2 SVGAGI (reference sequence). This CDR3 comprises 13 residues. The material was cultured CD8+ T cells from PBMCs, obtained from culture after CMV antigen stimulation. This TCR came from a human donor in good health (CMV status not recorded). Some clones in this sample may be carry-over from other donors' samples. The chain recombines TRBV6-6 with TRBJ1-4; D is unresolved. In DNA form, the CDR3 reads TGTGCCAGCAGCCCGGGGAGCCGAGGAAAACTGTTTTTT. This encodes CASSPGSRGKLFF.